The TCR beta chain described here comes from a study of T cell repertoires in aging, cancer and after chemotherapy. Multiplex touch-down PCR with TRB-A/B primers amplified rearranged V-D-J TRB sequences. One entry per CDR3 protein results from TCRdb running MiXCR on the multiplex PCR reads. This table holds around 10,000 distinct CDR3 sequences, roughly 33% found once. The template was genomic DNA from peripheral blood, not RNA. By frequency in the sample, this clonotype is medium-sized. The TCR was taken from a human donor in good health. The donor label of this sample is uncertain. Sequencing was carried out using blood.

Written as DNA, the CDR3 is TGCAGCGTTGGACAGGGGGCGGGTCAGCCCCAGCATTTT. It yields the protein CSVGQGAGQPQHF. The chain joins TRBV29-1 to TRBJ1-5; 10 bases match TRBD1. The CDR3 is made up of 13 amino acids. Germline V gene sequence: CDR1 SQVTM, CDR2 ANQGSEA. V dropped 4 bases and J dropped 6; count of bases not matched to a gene: 3. Full variable domain (remainder filled in from reference TRBV29-1 and TRBJ1-5): SAVISQKPSRDICQRGTSLTIQCQVDSQVTMMFWYRQQPGQSLTLIATANQGSEATYESGFVIDKFPISRPNLTFSTLTVSNMSPEDSSIYLCSVGQGAGQPQHFGDGTRLSIL.